This T cell receptor beta chain derives from a study of shared clonotypes between healthy human individuals. The assay was run at deep level. Sorted-subset replicate PCRs used 150 to 200 ng of genomic DNA. This amount corresponded to about 30,000 T cell genomes. Clones were read by immunoSEQ multiplex PCR, and TCRdb kept only the in-frame ones, dropping some. The repertoire consists of roughly 680,000 clones, with around 77% occurring once and the leading ten covering less than 2%. Trimming cost V 2 bases and J 10 bases; bases outside gene matches: 9. Germline assignment: CDR1 ENHRY and CDR2 SYGVKD. This CDR3 is 14 amino acids long.

The specimen sequenced was memory CD4+ T cells sorted from blood. Indicated subset: CD45RA-negative fraction. The receptor was derived from a woman aged 30 to 39 in good health. The V call is TRBV10-3, the J call TRBJ1-1, with 8 bases aligning to TRBD1. The CDR3 DNA is TGTGCCATCAGTGAGCCCTCGGGACAGGAGATAGCTTTCTTT. It codes for CAISEPSGQEIAFF.